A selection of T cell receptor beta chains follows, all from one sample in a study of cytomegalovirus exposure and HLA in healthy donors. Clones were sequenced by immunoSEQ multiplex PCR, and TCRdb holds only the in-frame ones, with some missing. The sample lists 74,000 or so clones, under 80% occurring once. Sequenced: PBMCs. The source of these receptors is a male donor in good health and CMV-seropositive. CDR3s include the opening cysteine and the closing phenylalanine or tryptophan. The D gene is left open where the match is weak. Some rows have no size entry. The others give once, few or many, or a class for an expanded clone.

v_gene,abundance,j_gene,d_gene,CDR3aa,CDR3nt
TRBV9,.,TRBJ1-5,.,CASSEHGQPYSNQPQHF,TGTGCCAGCAGCGAACATGGACAGCCCTATAGCAATCAGCCCCAGCATTTT
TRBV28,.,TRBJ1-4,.,CASSPRGSGAEKLFF,TGTGCCAGCAGCCCTCGGGGTAGCGGGGCAGAAAAACTGTTTTTT
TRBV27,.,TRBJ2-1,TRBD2,CASSPGTSGRLGEQFF,TGTGCCAGCAGCCCCGGGACTAGCGGGAGGTTAGGTGAGCAGTTCTTC
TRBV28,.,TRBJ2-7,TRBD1,CASSWTGYSYEQYF,TGTGCCAGCAGTTGGACAGGGTATTCCTACGAGCAGTACTTC
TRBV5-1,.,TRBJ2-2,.,CASSTTAAVNTGELFF,TGCGCCAGCAGTACCACGGCGGCAGTTAACACCGGGGAGCTGTTTTTT
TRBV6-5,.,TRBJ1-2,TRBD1,CASRAGTGQGYTF,TGTGCCAGCAGGGCCGGGACAGGGCAAGGCTACACCTTC
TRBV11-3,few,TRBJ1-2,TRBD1,CASSLECRDSNYGYTF,TGTGCCAGCAGCTTAGAGTGCCGGGACAGTAACTATGGCTACACCTTC
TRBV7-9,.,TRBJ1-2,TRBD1,CASSEGGGYGYTF,TGTGCCAGCAGCGAAGGGGGCGGCTATGGCTACACCTTC
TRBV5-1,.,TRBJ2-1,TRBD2,CASATPGLAGNEQFF,TGCGCCAGCGCCACCCCGGGACTAGCCGGGAATGAGCAGTTCTTC
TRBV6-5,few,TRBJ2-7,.,CASSYSAGDHYEQYF,TGTGCCAGCAGTTACTCGGCAGGGGACCACTACGAGCAGTACTTC
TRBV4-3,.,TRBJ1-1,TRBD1,CASSQDRGPEAFF,TGCGCCAGCAGCCAGGATAGGGGGCCTGAAGCTTTCTTT
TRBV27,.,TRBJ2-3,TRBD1,CASSPTGGTDTQYF,TGTGCCAGCAGTCCGACAGGGGGCACAGATACGCAGTATTTT
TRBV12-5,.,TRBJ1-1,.,CASGFATSRADTEAFF,TGTGCTAGTGGTTTCGCAACCTCCAGGGCCGACACTGAAGCTTTCTTT
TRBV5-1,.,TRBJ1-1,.,CASSWGGGLNTEAFF,TGCGCCAGCAGCTGGGGAGGGGGGTTGAACACTGAAGCTTTCTTT
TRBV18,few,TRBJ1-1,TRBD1,CASSGAGTAAGMNTEAFF,TGTGCCAGCTCAGGAGCAGGGACAGCGGCCGGAATGAACACTGAAGCTTTCTTT
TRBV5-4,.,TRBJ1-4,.,CASSLSGVNEKLFF,TGTGCCAGCAGCTTATCAGGGGTCAATGAAAAACTGTTTTTT
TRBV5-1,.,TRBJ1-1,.,CASSFDTFPAFF,TGCGCCAGCAGCTTTGACACTTTCCCTGCTTTCTTT
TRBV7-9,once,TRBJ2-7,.,CASSFGTPGNEQYF,TGTGCCAGCAGCTTTGGGACTCCAGGGAACGAGCAGTACTTC
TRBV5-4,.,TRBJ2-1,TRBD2,CASRVGGGNYNEQFF,TGTGCCAGCAGGGTTGGGGGGGGAAATTACAATGAGCAGTTCTTC
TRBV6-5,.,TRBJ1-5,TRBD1,CASRQGPLRGAQHF,TGTGCCAGCAGACAGGGGCCCTTACGCGGAGCCCAGCATTTT
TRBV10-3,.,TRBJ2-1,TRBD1,CAISDRTGGVLDEQFF,TGTGCCATCAGTGATCGGACAGGGGGTGTTTTGGATGAGCAGTTCTTC
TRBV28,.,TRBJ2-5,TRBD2,CASSSGLVGVGETQYF,TGTGCCAGCAGTTCGGGACTAGTGGGGGTTGGAGAGACCCAGTACTTC
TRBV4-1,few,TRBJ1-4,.,CASSQAQAEKLFF,TGCGCCAGCAGCCAAGCACAGGCTGAAAAACTGTTTTTT
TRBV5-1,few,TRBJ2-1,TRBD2,CASGEVAGGRHEQFF,TGCGCCAGTGGGGAGGTGGCGGGAGGGAGGCATGAGCAGTTCTTC
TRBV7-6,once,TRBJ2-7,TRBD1,CASSFGTGGSYEQYF,TGTGCCAGCAGCTTCGGGACAGGGGGCTCCTACGAGCAGTACTTC
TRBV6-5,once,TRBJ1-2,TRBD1,CASSNQGQGAGGYTF,TGTGCCAGCAGTAACCAAGGACAGGGGGCTGGTGGCTACACCTTC
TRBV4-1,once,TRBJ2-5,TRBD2,CASSLRGSELAGGQETQYF,TGCGCCAGCAGCCTTAGGGGGTCAGAACTAGCGGGAGGCCAAGAGACCCAGTACTTC
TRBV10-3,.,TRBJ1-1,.,CAIRGTENTEAFF,TGTGCCATCAGAGGGACTGAGAACACTGAAGCTTTCTTT
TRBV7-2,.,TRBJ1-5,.,CASSLWGGFSNQPQHF,TGTGCCAGCAGCTTATGGGGGGGCTTTAGCAATCAGCCCCAGCATTTT
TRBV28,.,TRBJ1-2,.,CASSLTGDLGGYTF,TGTGCCAGCAGCCTGACGGGGGACCTCGGGGGCTACACCTTC
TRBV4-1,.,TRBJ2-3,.,CASSQQQGRADTQYF,TGCGCCAGCAGCCAACAACAGGGTAGGGCAGATACGCAGTATTTT
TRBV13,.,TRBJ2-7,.,CASSLASISGFPYEQYF,TGTGCCAGCAGCTTGGCGAGTATCAGCGGGTTTCCTTACGAGCAGTACTTC
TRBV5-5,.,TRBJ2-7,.,CASTFTGSHEQYF,TGTGCCAGCACCTTCACAGGGAGCCACGAGCAGTACTTC
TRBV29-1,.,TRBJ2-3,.,CSVEVPEGGTDTQYF,TGCAGCGTTGAAGTTCCAGAGGGGGGCACAGATACGCAGTATTTT
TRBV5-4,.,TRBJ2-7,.,CASSIKTGEGEQYF,TGTGCCAGCAGCATAAAGACAGGGGAGGGCGAGCAGTACTTC
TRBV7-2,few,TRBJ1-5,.,CASSLAVPTGVNQPQHF,TGTGCCAGCAGCTTAGCGGTCCCTACAGGAGTCAATCAGCCCCAGCATTTT
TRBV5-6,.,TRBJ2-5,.,CASSLTGVLETQYF,TGTGCCAGCAGCTTGACGGGAGTCTTGGAGACCCAGTACTTC
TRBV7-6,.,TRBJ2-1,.,CASSHLSPGNEQFF,TGTGCCAGCAGCCACCTCTCTCCAGGGAATGAGCAGTTCTTC
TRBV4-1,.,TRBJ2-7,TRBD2,CASSQEVGLGGRPSYEQYF,TGCGCCAGCAGCCAAGAAGTGGGGTTAGGCGGGAGGCCCTCCTACGAGCAGTACTTC
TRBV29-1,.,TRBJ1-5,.,CSVGGVNQPQHF,TGCAGCGTCGGGGGGGTTAATCAGCCCCAGCATTTT
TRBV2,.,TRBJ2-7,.,CASSELSESYEQYF,TGTGCCAGCAGTGAATTGTCAGAAAGCTACGAGCAGTACTTC
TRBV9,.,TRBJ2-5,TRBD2,CASSATTSVDSETQYF,TGTGCCAGCAGCGCTACGACTAGCGTGGATTCAGAGACCCAGTACTTC
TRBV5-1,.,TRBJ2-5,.,CASSSPGTQYF,TGCGCCAGCAGCTCCCCGGGGACCCAGTACTTC
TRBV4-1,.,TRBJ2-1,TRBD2,CASSQAARGGSEQFF,TGCGCCAGCAGCCAAGCGGCGCGGGGGGGGAGTGAGCAGTTCTTC
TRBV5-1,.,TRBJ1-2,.,CASSRRGDRGYTF,TGCGCCAGCAGCCGCCGGGGGGACCGTGGCTACACCTTC
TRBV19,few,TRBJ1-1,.,CASSIDLGSNTEAFF,TGTGCCAGTAGTATAGATCTAGGCTCGAACACTGAAGCTTTCTTT
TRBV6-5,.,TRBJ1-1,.,CASSYTGWGTEAFF,TGTGCCAGCAGTTACACAGGGTGGGGCACTGAAGCTTTCTTT
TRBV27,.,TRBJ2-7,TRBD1,CASSRRPGQVSSYEQYF,TGTGCCAGCAGTCGCCGACCGGGACAGGTTAGCTCCTACGAGCAGTACTTC
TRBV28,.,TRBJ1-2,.,CASRPATPYGYTF,TGTGCCAGCAGACCCGCTACGCCCTATGGCTACACCTTC
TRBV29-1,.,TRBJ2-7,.,CSAGGQFSYEQYF,TGCAGCGCGGGGGGACAATTTTCCTACGAGCAGTACTTC
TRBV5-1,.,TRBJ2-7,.,CASSLAFYEQYF,TGCGCCAGCAGCTTGGCCTTCTACGAGCAGTACTTC
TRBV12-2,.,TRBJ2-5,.,CASRSNRHQGNQETQYF,TGTGCAAGTCGCTCCAACAGGCACCAGGGGAATCAAGAGACCCAGTACTTC
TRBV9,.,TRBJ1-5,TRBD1,CASSSQGDSGQPQHF,TGTGCCAGCAGCTCCCAGGGGGACTCGGGTCAGCCCCAGCATTTT
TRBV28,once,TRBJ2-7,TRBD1,CASTSGGTGGYEQYF,TGTGCCAGCACCTCCGGTGGGACAGGGGGGTACGAGCAGTACTTC
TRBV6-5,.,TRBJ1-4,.,CASSEQTSNEKLFF,TGTGCCAGCAGTGAGCAGACATCTAATGAAAAACTGTTTTTT
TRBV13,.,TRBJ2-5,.,CASSLPLETQYF,TGTGCCAGCAGCCTCCCCCTGGAGACCCAGTACTTC
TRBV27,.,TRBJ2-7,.,CASSLSTGSTIGEQYF,TGTGCCAGCAGTTTATCCACAGGGAGTACGATCGGCGAGCAGTACTTC
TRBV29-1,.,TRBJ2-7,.,CSVEDLDRPGMYF,TGCAGCGTTGAAGATCTAGACCGGCCGGGAATGTACTTC
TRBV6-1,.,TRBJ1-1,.,CAARGESEAFF,TGTGCCGCGCGGGGGGAGAGTGAAGCTTTCTTT
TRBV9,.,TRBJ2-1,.,CASSVAPSGSYNEQFF,TGTGCCAGCAGCGTAGCTCCCAGCGGCTCCTACAATGAGCAGTTCTTC